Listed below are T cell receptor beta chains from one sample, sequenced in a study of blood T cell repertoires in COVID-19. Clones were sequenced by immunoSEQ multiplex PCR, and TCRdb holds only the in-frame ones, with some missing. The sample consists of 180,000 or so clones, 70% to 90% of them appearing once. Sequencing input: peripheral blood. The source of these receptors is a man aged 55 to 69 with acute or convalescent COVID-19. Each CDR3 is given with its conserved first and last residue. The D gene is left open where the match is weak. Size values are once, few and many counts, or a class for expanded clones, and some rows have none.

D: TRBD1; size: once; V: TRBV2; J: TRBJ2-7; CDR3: CAGRLRQGAVHEQYF; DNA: TGTGCCGGACGCCTCCGACAGGGGGCGGTCCACGAGCAGTACTTC
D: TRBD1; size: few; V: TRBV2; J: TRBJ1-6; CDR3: CASSDAGTADSPLHF; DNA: TGTGCCAGCAGTGATGCCGGGACAGCCGATTCACCCCTCCACTTT
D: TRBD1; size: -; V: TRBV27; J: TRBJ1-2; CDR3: CASSPRQGAPNYGYTF; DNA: TGTGCCAGCAGTCCCCGACAGGGGGCCCCAAACTATGGCTACACCTTC
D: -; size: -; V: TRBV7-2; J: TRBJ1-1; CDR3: CASSQSRLRDIDTEAFF; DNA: TGTGCCAGCAGTCAATCTCGACTGAGGGACATAGACACTGAAGCTTTCTTT
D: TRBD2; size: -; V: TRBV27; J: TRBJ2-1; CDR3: CASSLFSGTQIPNEQFF; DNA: TGTGCCAGCAGCCTTTTTAGCGGGACGCAAATACCCAATGAGCAGTTCTTC
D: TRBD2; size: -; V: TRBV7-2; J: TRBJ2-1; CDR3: CASRSGVYNEQFF; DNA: TGTGCCAGCAGAAGCGGGGTCTACAATGAGCAGTTCTTC
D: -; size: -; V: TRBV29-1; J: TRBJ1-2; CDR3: CSVATSGGRNGYTF; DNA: TGCAGCGTCGCGACCTCCGGGGGGAGGAATGGCTACACCTTC
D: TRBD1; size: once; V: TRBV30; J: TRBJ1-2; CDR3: CAWMGRQGAYYGYTF; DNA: TGTGCCTGGATGGGAAGACAGGGTGCGTACTATGGCTACACCTTC
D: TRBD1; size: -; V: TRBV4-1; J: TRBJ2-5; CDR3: CASSGQGRETQYF; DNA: TGCGCCAGCAGCGGACAGGGCCGGGAGACCCAGTACTTC
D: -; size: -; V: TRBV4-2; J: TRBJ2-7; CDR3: CASSQEGSSYEQYF; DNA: TGTGCCAGCAGCCAAGAGGGGAGCTCCTACGAGCAGTACTTC
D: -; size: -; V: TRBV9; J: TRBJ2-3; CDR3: CASSVGGQSTDTQYF; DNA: TGTGCCAGCAGCGTAGGGGGACAAAGCACAGATACGCAGTATTTT
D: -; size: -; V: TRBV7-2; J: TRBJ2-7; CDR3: CASRTDSISSYEQYF; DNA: TGTGCCAGCAGGACGGACAGCATAAGCTCCTACGAGCAGTACTTC
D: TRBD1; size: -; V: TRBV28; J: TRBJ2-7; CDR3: CASSLKQGAAYEQYF; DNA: TGTGCCAGCAGTCTGAAACAGGGGGCAGCCTACGAGCAGTACTTC
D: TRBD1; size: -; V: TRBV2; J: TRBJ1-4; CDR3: CASSRQGQANEKLFF; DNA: TGTGCCAGCAGTAGACAGGGCCAGGCTAATGAAAAACTGTTTTTT
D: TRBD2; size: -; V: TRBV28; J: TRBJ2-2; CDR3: CASSPGLASTGELFF; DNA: TGTGCCAGCAGTCCGGGACTAGCGAGCACCGGGGAGCTGTTTTTT
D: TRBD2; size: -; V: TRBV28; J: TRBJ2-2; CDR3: CASSSESAGGTGELFF; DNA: TGTGCCAGCAGTTCCGAGAGCGCGGGGGGCACCGGGGAGCTGTTTTTT
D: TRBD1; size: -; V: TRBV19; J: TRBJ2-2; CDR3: CASSRGLNRGKNTGELFF; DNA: TGTGCCAGTAGTAGGGGCCTTAACAGGGGGAAGAACACCGGGGAGCTGTTTTTT
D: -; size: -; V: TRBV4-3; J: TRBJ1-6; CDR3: CASSQDLQGGSPLHF; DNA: TGCGCCAGCAGCCAAGATTTACAGGGTGGTTCACCCCTCCACTTT
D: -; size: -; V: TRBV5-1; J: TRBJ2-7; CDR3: CASRFQPGQLYEQYF; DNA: TGCGCCAGCAGATTTCAGCCGGGACAACTCTACGAGCAGTACTTC